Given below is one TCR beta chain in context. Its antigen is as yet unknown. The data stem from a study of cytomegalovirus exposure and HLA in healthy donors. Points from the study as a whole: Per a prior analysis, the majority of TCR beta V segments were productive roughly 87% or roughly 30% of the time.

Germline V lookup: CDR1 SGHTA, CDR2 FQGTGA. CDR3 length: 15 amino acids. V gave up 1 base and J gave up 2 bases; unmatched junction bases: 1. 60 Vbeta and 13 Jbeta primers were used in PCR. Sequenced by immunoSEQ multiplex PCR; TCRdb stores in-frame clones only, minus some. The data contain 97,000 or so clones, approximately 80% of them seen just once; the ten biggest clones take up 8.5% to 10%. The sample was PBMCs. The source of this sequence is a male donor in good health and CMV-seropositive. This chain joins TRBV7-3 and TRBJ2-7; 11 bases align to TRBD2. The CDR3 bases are TGTGCCAGCAGCTTAAGACTAGCGGGGCCCTACGAGCAGTACTTC. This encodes CASSLRLAGPYEQYF.